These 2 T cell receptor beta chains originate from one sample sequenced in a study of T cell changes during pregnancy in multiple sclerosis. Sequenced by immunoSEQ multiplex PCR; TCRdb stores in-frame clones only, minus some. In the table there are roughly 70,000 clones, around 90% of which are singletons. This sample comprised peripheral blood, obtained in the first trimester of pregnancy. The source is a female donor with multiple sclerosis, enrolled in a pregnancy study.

In DNA, the CDR3 is TGTGCCAGCAGTCCTCTAGCGGCTAGCACAGATACGCAGTATTTT. It specifies CASSPLAASTDTQYF. The V call is TRBV6-1, the J call TRBJ2-3, with 7 bases identical to TRBD2. The CDR3 has 15 amino acids. Germline CDR1 is MNHNS and CDR2 is SASEGT. With 5 bases clipped from V and 0 bases from J, the junction kept 5 bases outside the gene matches.

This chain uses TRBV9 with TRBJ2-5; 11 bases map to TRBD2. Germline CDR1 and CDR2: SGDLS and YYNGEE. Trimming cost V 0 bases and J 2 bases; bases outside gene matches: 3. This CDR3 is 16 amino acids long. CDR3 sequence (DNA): TGTGCCAGCAGCGTAGGAGGGACTAGCGGACAAGAGACCCAGTACTTC. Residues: CASSVGGTSGQETQYF.